The 4 T cell receptor beta chains listed next were all sequenced from one sample in a study of blood T cell repertoires in COVID-19. Libraries were prepared by immunoSEQ multiplex PCR; TCRdb keeps only in-frame clonotypes and omits some of them. The profile shows 150,000 to 200,000 clones, 85% to 95% of them singletons. The specimen was peripheral blood. The receptors shown here come from a woman aged 55-69 years with COVID-19, enrolled during active disease.

The chain links TRBV4-2 to TRBJ2-5; 9 nucleotides match TRBD2. V lost 1 base to trimming and J lost 5 bases; unmatched junction nucleotides: 17. Germline loops: CDR1 LGHNA, CDR2 YNFKEQ. This CDR3 region has 19 residues. The CDR3 reads CASSQVFVLAGRPSETQYF. CDR3 coding DNA: TGTGCCAGCAGCCAAGTTTTTGTTCTAGCGGGGCGACCGTCGGAGACCCAGTACTTC.

This sequence joins TRBV4-2 and TRBJ1-5; 7 bases are shared with TRBD1. The V gene's germline CDR1 is LGHNA and CDR2 YNFKEQ. The CDR3 loop spans 17 amino acids. V trimming: 0 bases; J trimming: 5 bases; junction bases outside the gene matches: 10. The CDR3 DNA is TGTGCCAGCAGCCAAGAATCCGGACAGGAAGCATATCAGCCCCAGCATTTT. It translates to CASSQESGQEAYQPQHF.

This sequence joins TRBV3-1 (or the pseudogene TRBV3-2) and TRBJ2-7; 8 bases align to TRBD2. The junction had 11 bases not matched to a gene; V was cut back by 1 base and J by 0 bases. Germline lookup yields CDR1 LGHDT and CDR2 YNNKEL (reference sequence). This CDR3 has 18 amino acids. The CDR3 coding sequence is TGTGCCAGCAGCCAAGCCCTAGCAACTAGCGGTTACTCCTACGAGCAGTACTTC. Residues: CASSQALATSGYSYEQYF.

DNA of the CDR3: TGTGCCAGCAGCTTGGGCCAGGGGGCTATTAGTAATGAAAAACTGTTTTTT. Translation: CASSLGQGAISNEKLFF. V and J are TRBV5-6 and TRBJ1-4, with 8 bases lining up with TRBD1. Germline CDR1 is SGHDT and CDR2 is YYEEEE. The CDR3 length is 17 residues. The V segment lost 0 bases and the J segment 4 bases; nucleotides outside the gene matches: 8.